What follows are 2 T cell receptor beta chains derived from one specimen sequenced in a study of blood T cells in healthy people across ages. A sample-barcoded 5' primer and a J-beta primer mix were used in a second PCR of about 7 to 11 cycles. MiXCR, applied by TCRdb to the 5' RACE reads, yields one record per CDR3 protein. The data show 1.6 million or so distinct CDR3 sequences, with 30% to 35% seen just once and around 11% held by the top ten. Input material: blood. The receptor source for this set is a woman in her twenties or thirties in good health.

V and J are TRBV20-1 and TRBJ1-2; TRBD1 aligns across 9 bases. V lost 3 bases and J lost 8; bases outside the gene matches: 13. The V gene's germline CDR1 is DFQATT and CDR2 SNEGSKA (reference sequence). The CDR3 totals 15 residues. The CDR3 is CSARPRDRVIWGYTF. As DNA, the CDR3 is TGCAGTGCTAGGCCCCGGGACAGGGTTATTTGGGGCTACACCTTC.

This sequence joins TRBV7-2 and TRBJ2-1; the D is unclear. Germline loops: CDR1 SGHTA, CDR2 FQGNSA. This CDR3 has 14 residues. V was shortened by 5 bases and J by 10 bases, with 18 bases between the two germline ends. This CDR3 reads CASSRANLYYEQFF. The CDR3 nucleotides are TGTGCCAGCAGCCGCGCCAATTTATACTACGAGCAGTTCTTC.